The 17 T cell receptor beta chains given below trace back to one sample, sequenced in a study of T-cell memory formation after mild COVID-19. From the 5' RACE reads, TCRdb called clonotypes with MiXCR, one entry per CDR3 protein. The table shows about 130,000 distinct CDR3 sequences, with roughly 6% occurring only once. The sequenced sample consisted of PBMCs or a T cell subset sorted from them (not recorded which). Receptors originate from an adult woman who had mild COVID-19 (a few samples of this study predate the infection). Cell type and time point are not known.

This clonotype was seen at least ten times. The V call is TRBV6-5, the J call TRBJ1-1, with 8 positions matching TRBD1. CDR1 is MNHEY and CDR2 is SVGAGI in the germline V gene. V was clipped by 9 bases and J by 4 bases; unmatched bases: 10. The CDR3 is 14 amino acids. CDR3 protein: CASQRTGSGTEAFF. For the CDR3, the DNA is TGTGCCAGTCAGAGGACAGGGAGTGGCACTGAAGCTTTCTTT.

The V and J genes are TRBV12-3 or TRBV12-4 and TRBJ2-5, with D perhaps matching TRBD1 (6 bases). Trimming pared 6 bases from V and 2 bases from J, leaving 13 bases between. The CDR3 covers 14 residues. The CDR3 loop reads CASRPSGVQETQYF. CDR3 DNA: TGTGCCAGCAGGCCTTCAGGGGTACAAGAGACCCAGTACTTC.

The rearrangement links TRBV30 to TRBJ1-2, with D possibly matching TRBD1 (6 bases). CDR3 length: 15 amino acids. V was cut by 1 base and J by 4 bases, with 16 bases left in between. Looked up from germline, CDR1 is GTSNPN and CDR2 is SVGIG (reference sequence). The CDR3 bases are TGTGCCTGGAGTGAGGGGGTTGGAGGGACCTATGGCTACACCTTC. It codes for CAWSEGVGGTYGYTF.

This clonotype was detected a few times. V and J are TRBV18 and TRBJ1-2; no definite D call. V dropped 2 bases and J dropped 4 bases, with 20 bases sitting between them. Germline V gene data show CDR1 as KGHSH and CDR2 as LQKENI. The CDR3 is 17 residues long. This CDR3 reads CASSPVQSTIGSYGYTF. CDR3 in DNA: TGTGCCAGCTCACCAGTACAATCGACCATAGGGAGCTATGGCTACACCTTC.

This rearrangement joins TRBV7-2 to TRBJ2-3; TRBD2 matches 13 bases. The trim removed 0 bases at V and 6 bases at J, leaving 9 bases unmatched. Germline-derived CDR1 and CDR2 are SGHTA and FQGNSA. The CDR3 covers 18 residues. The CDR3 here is CASSLANPGLAGRDTQYF. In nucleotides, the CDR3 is TGTGCCAGCAGCTTAGCGAACCCGGGACTAGCGGGACGGGATACGCAGTATTTT.

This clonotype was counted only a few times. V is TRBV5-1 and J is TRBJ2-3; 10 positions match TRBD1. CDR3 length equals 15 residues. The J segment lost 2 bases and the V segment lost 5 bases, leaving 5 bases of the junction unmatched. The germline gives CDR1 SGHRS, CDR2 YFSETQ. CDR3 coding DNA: TGCGCCAGCAGGCCCGGGACAGGGGCCACAGATACGCAGTATTTT. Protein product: CASRPGTGATDTQYF.

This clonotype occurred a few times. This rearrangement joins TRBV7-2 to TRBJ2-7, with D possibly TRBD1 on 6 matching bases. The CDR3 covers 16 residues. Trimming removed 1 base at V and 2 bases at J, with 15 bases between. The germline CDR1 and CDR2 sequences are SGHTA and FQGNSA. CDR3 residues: CASSLDWVTGPYEQYF. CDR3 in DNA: TGTGCCAGCAGCTTAGATTGGGTGACAGGCCCCTACGAGCAGTACTTC.

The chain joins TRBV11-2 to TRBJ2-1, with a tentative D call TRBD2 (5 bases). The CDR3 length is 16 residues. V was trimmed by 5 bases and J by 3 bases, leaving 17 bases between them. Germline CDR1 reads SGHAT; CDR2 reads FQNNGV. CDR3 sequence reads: CASSLREAAHYNEQFF. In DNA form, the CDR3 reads TGTGCCAGCAGCCTCCGGGAAGCGGCCCACTACAATGAGCAGTTCTTC.

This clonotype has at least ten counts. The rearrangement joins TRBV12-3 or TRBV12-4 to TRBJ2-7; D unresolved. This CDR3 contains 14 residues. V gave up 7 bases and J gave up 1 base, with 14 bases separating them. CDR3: CASTLLGSSYEQYF. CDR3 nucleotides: TGTGCCAGCACCCTTTTAGGCAGTTCCTACGAGCAGTACTTC.

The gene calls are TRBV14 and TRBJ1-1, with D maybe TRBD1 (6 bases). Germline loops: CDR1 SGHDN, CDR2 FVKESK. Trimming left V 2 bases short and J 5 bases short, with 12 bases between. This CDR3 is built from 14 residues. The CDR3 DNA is TGTGCCAGCAGCCAACGGGGGGGGCAAACTGAAGCTTTCTTT. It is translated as CASSQRGGQTEAFF.

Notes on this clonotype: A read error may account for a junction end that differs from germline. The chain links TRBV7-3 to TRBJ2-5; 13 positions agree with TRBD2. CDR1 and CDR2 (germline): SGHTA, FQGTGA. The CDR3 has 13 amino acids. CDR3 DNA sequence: TGTGCCAGCAGCTCGGGACTAGCGGGGACCAAGTACTTC. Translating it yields CASSSGLAGTKYF.

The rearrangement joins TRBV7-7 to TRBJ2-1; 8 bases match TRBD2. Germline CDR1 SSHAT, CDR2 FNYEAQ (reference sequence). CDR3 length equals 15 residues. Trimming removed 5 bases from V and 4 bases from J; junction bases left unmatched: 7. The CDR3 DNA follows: TGTGCCAGCAGCCGGGCGTCGGGGGGGTACAATGAGCAGTTCTTC. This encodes CASSRASGGYNEQFF. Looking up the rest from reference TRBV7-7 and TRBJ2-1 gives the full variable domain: GAGVSQSPRYKVTKRGQDVTLRCDPISSHATLYWYQQALGQGPEFLTYFNYEAQPDKSGLPSDRFSAERPEGSISTLTIQRTEQRDSAMYRCASSRASGGYNEQFFGPGTRLTVL.

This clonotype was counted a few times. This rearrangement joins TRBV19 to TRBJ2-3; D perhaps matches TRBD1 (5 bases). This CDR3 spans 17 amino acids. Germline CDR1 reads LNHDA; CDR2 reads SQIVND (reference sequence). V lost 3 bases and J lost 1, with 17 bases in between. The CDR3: CASSMGLLQGRTDTQYF. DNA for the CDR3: TGTGCCAGTAGTATGGGCCTCCTGCAGGGCCGCACAGATACGCAGTATTTT.

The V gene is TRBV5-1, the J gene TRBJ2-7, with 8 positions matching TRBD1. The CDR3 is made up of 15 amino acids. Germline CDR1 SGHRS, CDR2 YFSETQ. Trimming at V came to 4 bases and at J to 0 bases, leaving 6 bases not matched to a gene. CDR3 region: CASSKTDRVSYEQYF. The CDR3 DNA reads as TGCGCCAGCAGCAAGACGGACAGGGTCTCCTACGAGCAGTACTTC.

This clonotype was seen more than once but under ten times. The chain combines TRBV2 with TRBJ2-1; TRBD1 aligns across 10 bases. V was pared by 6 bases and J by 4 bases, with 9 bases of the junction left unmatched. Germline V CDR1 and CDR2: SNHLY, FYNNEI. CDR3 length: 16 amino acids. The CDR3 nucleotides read TGTGCCAGCAGATCCGGGACAGGGGACATGTACAATGAGCAGTTCTTC. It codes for CASRSGTGDMYNEQFF.

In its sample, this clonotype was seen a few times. This CDR3 is CSAPVSRILETQYF. CDR3 in DNA: TGCAGTGCCCCCGTCTCTAGAATACTAGAGACCCAGTACTTC. This chain joins TRBV20-1 and TRBJ2-5; D is ambiguous. The V end lost 6 bases, the J end lost 4 bases, and 18 bases lay between the germline ends. CDR1 DFQATT and CDR2 SNEGSKA come from the germline V gene (reference sequence). The CDR3 totals 14 residues.

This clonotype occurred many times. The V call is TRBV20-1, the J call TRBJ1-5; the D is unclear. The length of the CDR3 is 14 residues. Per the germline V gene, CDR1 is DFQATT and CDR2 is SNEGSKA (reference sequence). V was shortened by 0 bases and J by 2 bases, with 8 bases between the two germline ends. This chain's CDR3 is CSARDVGGNQPQHF. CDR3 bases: TGCAGTGCTAGAGATGTCGGAGGCAATCAGCCCCAGCATTTT.